Here is one T cell receptor (beta chain) with its context. The source of the sample is a study of blood T cell repertoires in COVID-19. The assay was immunoSEQ multiplex PCR, and TCRdb's table has in-frame clones only and misses some. Here the sample spans more than 300,000 clones, 70% to 90% being singletons. Germline CDR1 and CDR2: SGHRS and YFSETQ. V lost 2 bases to trimming and J lost 4 bases, with 15 bases between them. The CDR3 is 15 residues long. Sequenced: peripheral blood. V gene TRBV5-1 combines with J gene TRBJ1-1, with a possible D match to TRBD1 (5 bases). This sequence originates from a woman aged 25 to 39 with COVID-19, enrolled during active disease. The CDR3 sequence is CASSFTGHLGTEAFF. CDR3 DNA sequence: TGCGCCAGCAGCTTTACTGGACACTTAGGCACTGAAGCTTTCTTT.